This is a list of T cell receptor beta chains from one sample in a study of human T cells and chemical hapten exposure. TCRdb called the RACE reads again in MiXCR, with one record for every CDR3 protein. The data hold around 360,000 distinct CDR3 sequences, with about 6% observed a single time. This sample comprised whole blood, obtained in connection with sensitization to the hapten diphenylcyclopropenone (DPC). The receptors stem from a woman under 30 with alopecia areata. Some clones in this sample may be carry-over from other donors' samples. Both conserved end residues are part of each CDR3. The order of the fields is D gene, clone size, V gene, J gene, CDR3 protein, CDR3 DNA. A D gene is named only where the DNA matches it firmly. The size field is filled for only some rows; it gives once, few, many or a size class.

d_call: NA
clone_size: NA
v_call: TRBV5-5
j_call: TRBJ1-4
cdr3_aa: CASSLEGSKLFF
cdr3_nt: TGTGCCAGCAGCTTGGAGGGGAGTAAACTGTTTTTT

d_call: TRBD1
clone_size: NA
v_call: TRBV10-3
j_call: TRBJ1-1
cdr3_aa: CAISRTGGNTEAFF
cdr3_nt: TGTGCCATCAGTCGGACAGGGGGAAACACTGAAGCTTTCTTT

d_call: NA
clone_size: many
v_call: TRBV4-3
j_call: TRBJ2-3
cdr3_aa: CASSQGFTDTQYF
cdr3_nt: TGCGCCAGCAGCCAAGGTTTCACAGATACGCAGTATTTT

d_call: NA
clone_size: NA
v_call: TRBV27
j_call: TRBJ2-7
cdr3_aa: CASSLYQGTRWGEQYF
cdr3_nt: TGTGCCAGCAGTTTATACCAGGGGACCAGGTGGGGTGAGCAGTACTTC

d_call: TRBD2
clone_size: many
v_call: TRBV29-1
j_call: TRBJ2-1
cdr3_aa: CSVRTSGSYNEQFF
cdr3_nt: TGCAGCGTTCGTACTAGCGGGAGTTACAATGAGCAGTTCTTC

d_call: NA
clone_size: many
v_call: TRBV18
j_call: TRBJ2-1
cdr3_aa: CASSPLGVNAEQFF
cdr3_nt: TGTGCCAGCTCACCACTTGGGGTGAATGCTGAGCAGTTCTTC

d_call: NA
clone_size: many
v_call: TRBV25-1
j_call: TRBJ1-1
cdr3_aa: CASRRGGTEAFF
cdr3_nt: TGTGCCAGCAGAAGGGGCGGCACTGAAGCTTTCTTT

d_call: TRBD2
clone_size: NA
v_call: TRBV4-3
j_call: TRBJ2-3
cdr3_aa: CASRRDAGGADTQYF
cdr3_nt: TGCGCCAGCAGAAGAGATGCGGGGGGGGCAGATACGCAGTATTTT

d_call: NA
clone_size: NA
v_call: TRBV5-5
j_call: TRBJ2-7
cdr3_aa: CASSLNSVEQYF
cdr3_nt: TGTGCCAGCAGCTTGAACTCCGTCGAGCAGTACTTC

d_call: NA
clone_size: few
v_call: TRBV20-1
j_call: TRBJ1-2
cdr3_aa: CSARDPTRGSDGYTF
cdr3_nt: TGCAGTGCTCGTGACCCTACTAGGGGGAGCGATGGCTACACCTTC

d_call: NA
clone_size: many
v_call: TRBV6-5
j_call: TRBJ1-2
cdr3_aa: CAAGADGNGYTF
cdr3_nt: TGTGCCGCGGGAGCAGACGGCAATGGCTACACCTTC

d_call: TRBD1
clone_size: many
v_call: TRBV6-2/TRBV6-3
j_call: TRBJ1-1
cdr3_aa: CASSIGQAAFF
cdr3_nt: TGTGCCAGCAGCATCGGACAGGCGGCTTTCTTT

d_call: NA
clone_size: many
v_call: TRBV3-1
j_call: TRBJ2-7
cdr3_aa: CASSQAALTRYEQYF
cdr3_nt: TGTGCCAGCAGCCAAGCGGCCCTGACACGGTACGAGCAGTACTTC

d_call: NA
clone_size: many
v_call: TRBV6-4
j_call: TRBJ1-2
cdr3_aa: CASSPSREVDYGYTF
cdr3_nt: TGTGCCAGCAGCCCGTCCAGGGAAGTGGACTATGGCTACACCTTC

d_call: NA
clone_size: few
v_call: TRBV18
j_call: TRBJ2-3
cdr3_aa: CASSPVGGPGTDTQYF
cdr3_nt: TGTGCCAGCTCACCAGTGGGGGGCCCTGGCACAGATACGCAGTATTTT

d_call: TRBD1
clone_size: few
v_call: TRBV6-6
j_call: TRBJ2-1
cdr3_aa: CASSYSIGQGPYNEQFF
cdr3_nt: TGTGCCAGCAGTTACTCGATCGGACAGGGGCCCTACAATGAGCAGTTCTTC

d_call: NA
clone_size: many
v_call: TRBV4-2
j_call: TRBJ1-6
cdr3_aa: CASSQVGSGYNSPLHF
cdr3_nt: TGTGCCAGCAGCCAAGTAGGGTCCGGGTATAATTCACCCCTCCACTTT

d_call: NA
clone_size: many
v_call: TRBV7-9
j_call: TRBJ1-1
cdr3_aa: CASSFPEGTEAFF
cdr3_nt: TGTGCCAGCAGCTTCCCGGAGGGCACTGAAGCTTTCTTT

d_call: NA
clone_size: few
v_call: TRBV6-5
j_call: TRBJ2-5
cdr3_aa: CASSYSRAQETQYF
cdr3_nt: TGTGCCAGCAGTTACTCGAGGGCCCAAGAGACCCAGTACTTC

d_call: TRBD1
clone_size: few
v_call: TRBV4-2
j_call: TRBJ1-4
cdr3_aa: CASSQAGQGAPGREKLFF
cdr3_nt: TGTGCCAGCAGCCAGGCCGGACAGGGGGCGCCGGGGCGTGAAAAACTGTTTTTT

d_call: NA
clone_size: many
v_call: TRBV7-2
j_call: TRBJ2-2
cdr3_aa: CASTIGRNTGELFF
cdr3_nt: TGTGCCAGCACTATTGGCAGAAACACCGGGGAGCTGTTTTTT

d_call: NA
clone_size: few
v_call: TRBV14
j_call: TRBJ2-5
cdr3_aa: CASSLKTGRRETQYF
cdr3_nt: TGTGCCAGCAGCCTAAAAACAGGGAGGCGAGAGACCCAGTACTTC

d_call: NA
clone_size: many
v_call: TRBV20-1
j_call: TRBJ2-7
cdr3_aa: CSAPEQGRSEQYF
cdr3_nt: TGCAGTGCTCCAGAGCAGGGGAGGTCCGAGCAGTACTTC

d_call: TRBD1
clone_size: many
v_call: TRBV12-3/TRBV12-4
j_call: TRBJ2-1
cdr3_aa: CASRNTGGYEQFF
cdr3_nt: TGTGCCAGCAGGAACACAGGGGGCTATGAGCAGTTCTTC

d_call: NA
clone_size: many
v_call: TRBV6-6
j_call: TRBJ1-1
cdr3_aa: CASSSPQGLKDTEAFF
cdr3_nt: TGTGCCAGCAGTTCCCCACAGGGTTTAAAGGACACTGAAGCTTTCTTT

d_call: NA
clone_size: few
v_call: TRBV6-5
j_call: TRBJ1-1
cdr3_aa: CASINLKQELTEAFF
cdr3_nt: TGTGCCAGCATCAACCTGAAACAGGAACTCACTGAAGCTTTCTTT

d_call: TRBD2
clone_size: few
v_call: TRBV7-6
j_call: TRBJ2-1
cdr3_aa: CASSPTSGGRSYNEQFF
cdr3_nt: TGTGCCAGCAGCCCTACGAGCGGGGGCCGTTCCTACAATGAGCAGTTCTTC

d_call: NA
clone_size: NA
v_call: TRBV28
j_call: TRBJ1-5
cdr3_aa: CASRPGLNQPQHF
cdr3_nt: TGTGCCAGCAGACCGGGCCTCAATCAGCCCCAGCATTTT

d_call: NA
clone_size: few
v_call: TRBV27
j_call: TRBJ2-2
cdr3_aa: CASRVLLGGELFF
cdr3_nt: TGTGCCAGCAGAGTCTTACTCGGAGGGGAGCTGTTTTTT

d_call: NA
clone_size: NA
v_call: TRBV6-1
j_call: TRBJ1-1
cdr3_aa: CASSEGRAFF
cdr3_nt: TGTGCCAGCAGTGAAGGGAGGGCTTTCTTT

d_call: TRBD2
clone_size: many
v_call: TRBV20-1
j_call: TRBJ2-7
cdr3_aa: CSASGGASYEQYF
cdr3_nt: TGCAGTGCTTCGGGGGGTGCATCCTACGAGCAGTACTTC

d_call: TRBD1
clone_size: NA
v_call: TRBV4-2
j_call: TRBJ2-2
cdr3_aa: CASSQHPTGTATGELFF
cdr3_nt: TGTGCCAGCAGCCAACATCCGACCGGGACAGCCACCGGGGAGCTGTTTTTT

d_call: NA
clone_size: many
v_call: TRBV7-8
j_call: TRBJ1-5
cdr3_aa: CASSLGQIYQPQHF
cdr3_nt: TGTGCCAGCAGCTTAGGCCAGATCTATCAGCCCCAGCATTTT

d_call: NA
clone_size: many
v_call: TRBV20-1
j_call: TRBJ2-5
cdr3_aa: CSARIPGTPKETQYF
cdr3_nt: TGCAGTGCTAGAATACCCGGGACTCCTAAAGAGACCCAGTACTTC

d_call: NA
clone_size: few
v_call: TRBV27
j_call: TRBJ1-5
cdr3_aa: CASSLSLFGSQHF
cdr3_nt: TGTGCCAGCAGTTTATCGTTGTTTGGTTCCCAGCATTTT

d_call: NA
clone_size: few
v_call: TRBV4-3
j_call: TRBJ2-7
cdr3_aa: CASSQARGGPGQYF
cdr3_nt: TGCGCCAGCAGCCAAGCCCGAGGCGGACCTGGGCAGTACTTC

d_call: NA
clone_size: few
v_call: TRBV29-1
j_call: TRBJ2-1
cdr3_aa: CSVDWTQNEQFF
cdr3_nt: TGCAGCGTTGATTGGACACAGAATGAGCAGTTCTTC

d_call: NA
clone_size: many
v_call: TRBV18
j_call: TRBJ1-2
cdr3_aa: CASSPGDRGYTF
cdr3_nt: TGTGCCAGCTCACCAGGGGACCGGGGCTACACCTTC

d_call: TRBD1
clone_size: many
v_call: TRBV7-9
j_call: TRBJ1-5
cdr3_aa: CASSFGAGGPNQPQHF
cdr3_nt: TGTGCCAGCAGCTTTGGGGCAGGGGGCCCCAATCAGCCCCAGCATTTT

d_call: TRBD1
clone_size: NA
v_call: TRBV4-3
j_call: TRBJ2-7
cdr3_aa: CASSQDFATGRGEQYF
cdr3_nt: TGCGCCAGCAGCCAAGATTTCGCGACAGGGAGAGGAGAGCAGTACTTC

d_call: NA
clone_size: many
v_call: TRBV6-6
j_call: TRBJ1-6
cdr3_aa: CASSQPLYNSPLHF
cdr3_nt: TGTGCCAGCAGCCAACCCCTATATAATTCACCCCTCCACTTT

d_call: NA
clone_size: many
v_call: TRBV7-2
j_call: TRBJ2-3
cdr3_aa: CASSFQFWAKRTDTQYF
cdr3_nt: TGTGCCAGCAGCTTTCAATTTTGGGCCAAACGCACAGATACGCAGTATTTT

d_call: NA
clone_size: few
v_call: TRBV12-3/TRBV12-4
j_call: TRBJ2-3
cdr3_aa: CASSNLQGTGADTQYF
cdr3_nt: TGTGCCAGCAGTAACCTCCAGGGGACTGGTGCAGATACGCAGTATTTT

d_call: TRBD1
clone_size: many
v_call: TRBV5-1
j_call: TRBJ1-1
cdr3_aa: CASSTGGAPEAFF
cdr3_nt: TGCGCCAGCAGTACAGGGGGCGCCCCTGAAGCTTTCTTT

d_call: NA
clone_size: NA
v_call: TRBV2
j_call: TRBJ2-7
cdr3_aa: CASGGISYEQYF
cdr3_nt: TGTGCCAGCGGAGGTATCTCCTACGAGCAGTACTTC

d_call: NA
clone_size: few
v_call: TRBV7-9
j_call: TRBJ2-1
cdr3_aa: CASSPVTAGYNEQFF
cdr3_nt: TGTGCCAGCAGCCCAGTGACGGCGGGGTACAATGAGCAGTTCTTC